These 18 T cell receptor beta chains were sequenced from one sample in a study of shared clonotypes between healthy human individuals (dated by TCRdb to the early 2020s). CD8 naive samples were CD45RO-negative cells positively selected for CCR7, giving a CD45RA+CCR7+ population that excluded TemRA cells. Library construction relied on the immunoSEQ multiplex PCR assay. The table was pulled from immuneACCESS by TCRdb, which kept in-frame rearrangements only. Such tables lose some clones; where checked, under half of the loss comes from unresolved V genes, and the rest has no known cause. In this sample the table shows about 2.1 million clones, more than 85% of which occur a single time. The top ten clonotypes cover more than 1.5% of the sample. The specimen sequenced was naive CD8+ T cells from PBMCs. Interpreted using the paper, the cell subset or site label stands for: CD45RA+CCR7+. Receptor source: a man younger than 35 in good health. Some clones in this sample may be carry-over from other donors' samples.

The chain has TRBV10-1 and TRBJ1-1, with 7 bases fitting TRBD1. Germline values: CDR1 WNHNN, CDR2 SYGVQD (reference sequence). The CDR3 has 16 residues. Trimming removed 3 bases from V and 1 base from J; junction bases left unmatched: 8. CDR3 sequence reads: CASSDRDRPKNTEAFF. DNA of the CDR3: TGCGCCAGCAGTGACCGGGACAGACCCAAGAACACTGAAGCTTTCTTT.

The chain combines TRBV27 with TRBJ2-7, with TRBD1 as a possible D gene (7 bases). The V and J ends lost 6 bases and 2 bases respectively, with 17 bases between them. The CDR3 extends over 15 amino acids. Germline CDR1 and CDR2: MNHEY and SMNVEV (reference sequence). The CDR3 DNA sequence: TGTGCCAGCAGCTGGGGTGGCGGGACAGCCTACGAGCAGTACTTC. This gives the protein CASSWGGGTAYEQYF.

The chain carries TRBV10-3 and TRBJ1-4; 7 nucleotides match TRBD1. V was pared by 7 bases and J by 6 bases, with 5 bases of the junction left unmatched. Germline CDR1 reads ENHRY; CDR2 reads SYGVKD. The CDR3 consists of 13 residues. CDR3 region: CAIKEGGDEKLFF. As DNA, the CDR3 is TGTGCCATCAAGGAAGGGGGCGATGAAAAACTGTTTTTT.

This clone turned up a few times. The V call is TRBV7-9, the J call TRBJ1-5; 8 bases map to TRBD1. V trimming: 6 bases; J trimming: 6 bases; junction bases outside the gene matches: 10. This CDR3 has 15 amino acids. Per the germline V gene, CDR1 is SEHNR and CDR2 is FQNEAQ (reference sequence). The CDR3 spells CASSPGQGGGQPQHF. The CDR3, as DNA: TGTGCCAGCAGTCCCGGACAGGGAGGAGGTCAGCCCCAGCATTTT.

A single count supports this clone. The sample has other DNA sequences that encode this CDR3 too. The gene calls are TRBV5-1 and TRBJ2-7, with D unresolved. The CDR3 loop spans 11 amino acids. In germline, CDR1 is SGHRS, CDR2 YFSETQ. Trimming took 1 base from V and 4 from J, leaving 3 bases between them. CDR3 DNA: TGCGCCAGCAGCTTGAATTACGAGCAGTACTTC. Encoded protein: CASSLNYEQYF.

The chain joins TRBV28 to TRBJ2-7; a weak D match, TRBD2 (6 bases). The CDR3 extends over 14 amino acids. Germline CDR1 and CDR2: MDHEN and SYDVKM. The chain's CDR3 is CSTQDPGVTYEQYF. DNA for the CDR3: TGTTCCACCCAAGATCCGGGAGTAACCTACGAGCAGTACTTC. The full variable domain, rest sourced from reference TRBV28 and TRBJ2-7, is DVKVTQSSRYLVKRTGEKVFLECVQDMDHENMFWYRQDPGLGLRLIYFSYDVKMKEKGDIPEGYSVSREKKERFSLILESASTNQTSMYLCSTQDPGVTYEQYFGPGTRLTVT.

V and J are TRBV27 and TRBJ1-1; D gene unclear. The germline CDR1 and CDR2 sequences are MNHEY and SMNVEV (reference sequence). Between the trimmed V and J ends, which lost 11 bases and 1 base, there was a span of 20 bases. The CDR3 is made up of 15 amino acids. In DNA form, the CDR3 reads TGTGCCTGCGCGGGTCGGGAGCCCGGGAACACTGAAGCTTTCTTT. Amino acid sequence: CACAGREPGNTEAFF.

The rearrangement joins TRBV7-8 to TRBJ2-7; D might be TRBD2 (6 bases). CDR1 is SGHVS and CDR2 is FQNEAQ in the germline V gene. CDR3 size: 15 residues. V was cut by 4 bases and J by 1 base, with 14 bases left in between. CDR3 in amino acids: CASSSELAASYEQYF. The CDR3 DNA is TGTGCCAGCAGCTCGGAACTAGCAGCTTCCTACGAGCAGTACTTC. The whole variable domain, remainder taken from reference TRBV7-8 and TRBJ2-7, is GAGVSQSPRYKVAKRGQDVALRCDPISGHVSLFWYQQALGQGPEFLTYFQNEAQLDKSGLPSDRFFAERPEGSVSTLKIQRTQQEDSAVYLCASSSELAASYEQYFGPGTRLTVT.

This chain connects TRBV18 to TRBJ1-5, with a tentative D call TRBD1 (6 bases). Per germline, CDR1 KGHSH and CDR2 LQKENI. The CDR3 is made up of 15 amino acids. V lost 3 bases and J lost 5, with 14 bases in between. Here the CDR3 reads CASSPEYDRYQPQHF. Here the CDR3 DNA reads TGTGCCAGCTCACCCGAGTACGACAGGTATCAGCCCCAGCATTTT.

V gene TRBV9 combines with J gene TRBJ1-2, with 7 bases identical to TRBD1. The ends lost 3 bases at V and 0 bases at J; junction bases unmatched: 17. CDR3 length equals 19 residues. Germline V CDR1 and CDR2: SGDLS, YYNGEE. CDR3 in amino acids: CASSGASGTVLSTNYGYTF. CDR3 sequence (DNA): TGTGCCAGCAGCGGAGCCTCCGGGACAGTCCTTTCTACTAACTATGGCTACACCTTC.

J is TRBJ2-7 and V is TRBV4-2; tentatively, D is TRBD2 (5 bases). Trimming took off 1 base at V and 2 bases at J, with 12 bases between the two ends. Germline CDR1 is LGHNA and CDR2 is YNFKEQ. The CDR3 contains 15 residues. The CDR3 region has the DNA TGTGCCAGCAGCCAAGTGGGAGCGGTTGCCTACGAGCAGTACTTC. Its translation is CASSQVGAVAYEQYF.

As concerns this clone: Distinct nucleotide sequences in the sample also encode this CDR3. This chain joins TRBV7-9 and TRBJ1-1; 9 bases fit TRBD1. The germline CDR1 and CDR2 sequences are SEHNR and FQNEAQ (reference sequence). V trimming: 3 bases; J trimming: 6 bases; junction bases outside the gene matches: 2. The CDR3 loop spans 13 amino acids. The CDR3 region is CASSLGQGAEAFF. CDR3 in DNA: TGTGCCAGCAGCTTGGGACAGGGTGCTGAAGCTTTCTTT.

This chain uses TRBV9 with TRBJ2-7, with D tentatively TRBD2 (6 bases). Trimming took off 0 bases at V and 2 bases at J, with 12 bases between the two ends. CDR1 SGDLS and CDR2 YYNGEE come from the germline V gene. CDR3 length: 15 residues. This CDR3 reads CASSVGGLATYEQYF. The CDR3 DNA reads TGTGCCAGCAGCGTAGGGGGACTGGCGACCTACGAGCAGTACTTC.

J is TRBJ1-1 and V is TRBV13, with D perhaps TRBD1 (5 bases). CDR1 is PRHDT and CDR2 is FYEKMQ in the germline V gene (reference sequence). V was shortened by 6 bases and J by 10 bases, with 21 bases between the two germline ends. CDR3 length equals 14 residues. The CDR3 bases are TGTGCCAGCAGTCCACCGGGACCCCTCTCGGGAGCTTTCTTT. It yields the protein CASSPPGPLSGAFF.

As to this clone: Other DNA sequences of this sample code for an identical CDR3. V usage is TRBV29-1 and J usage is TRBJ2-7, with D unclear. V lost 6 bases and J lost 4, with 10 bases in between. The CDR3 length is 11 residues. The V gene's germline CDR1 is SQVTM and CDR2 ANQGSEA. The CDR3 nucleotides read TGCAGCGTGGCCCTTGGTTACGAGCAGTACTTC. Its translation: CSVALGYEQYF.

The chain has TRBV5-1 and TRBJ1-4; D is unresolved. V lost 4 bases and J 8 bases, leaving 18 bases between the germline ends. CDR1 is SGHRS, CDR2 YFSETQ, per germline. The CDR3 has 15 amino acids. The CDR3 loop reads CASSISRTREEKLFF. The CDR3 DNA sequence: TGCGCCAGCAGCATATCCAGGACGAGAGAGGAAAAACTGTTTTTT.

J is TRBJ1-2 and V is TRBV5-1; no definite D call. V dropped 4 bases and J dropped 2 bases, with 15 bases sitting between them. This CDR3 region has 15 residues. The germline gives CDR1 SGHRS, CDR2 YFSETQ. CDR3 protein: CASSVYSGLNYGYTF. The CDR3 region has the DNA TGCGCCAGCAGCGTATACTCCGGGTTAAACTATGGCTACACCTTC.

This clone came up many times. This sequence joins TRBV19 and TRBJ1-2; perhaps TRBD1 as D (6 bases). This CDR3 spans 16 amino acids. The V end lost 1 base, the J end lost 7 bases, and 19 bases lay between the germline ends. Germline loops: CDR1 LNHDA, CDR2 SQIVND (reference sequence). The CDR3 nucleotides are TGTGCCAGTAGTATAGCAGGGGCCCAATCCGGGCGTGGCTACACCTTC. Encoded protein: CASSIAGAQSGRGYTF.